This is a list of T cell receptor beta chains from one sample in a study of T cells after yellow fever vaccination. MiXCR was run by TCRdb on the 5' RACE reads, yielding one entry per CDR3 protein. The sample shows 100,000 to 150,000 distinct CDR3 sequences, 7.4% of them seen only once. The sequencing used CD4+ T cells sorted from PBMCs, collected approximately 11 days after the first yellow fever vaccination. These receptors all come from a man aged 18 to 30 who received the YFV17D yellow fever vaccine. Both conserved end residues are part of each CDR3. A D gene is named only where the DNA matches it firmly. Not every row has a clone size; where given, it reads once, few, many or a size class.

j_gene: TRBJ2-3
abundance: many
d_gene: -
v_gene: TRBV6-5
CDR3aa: CASSLRGTTDTQYF
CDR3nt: TGTGCCAGCAGTTTAAGGGGTACCACAGATACGCAGTATTTT

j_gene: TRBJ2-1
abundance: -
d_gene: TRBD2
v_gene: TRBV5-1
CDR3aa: CASSGGGASNEQFF
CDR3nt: TGCGCCAGCAGCGGCGGGGGGGCCAGCAATGAGCAGTTCTTC

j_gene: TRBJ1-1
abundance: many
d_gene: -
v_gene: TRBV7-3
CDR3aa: CASSSDPQGLEAFF
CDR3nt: TGTGCCAGCAGCTCGGACCCACAGGGACTTGAAGCTTTCTTT

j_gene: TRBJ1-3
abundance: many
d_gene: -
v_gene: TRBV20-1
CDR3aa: CSASREGSGNTIYF
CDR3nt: TGCAGTGCTAGCCGTGAAGGCTCTGGAAACACCATATATTTT

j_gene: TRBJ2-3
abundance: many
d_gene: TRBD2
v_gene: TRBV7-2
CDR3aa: CASSRRLAGGGDTQYF
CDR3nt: TGTGCCAGCAGCCGGAGACTAGCGGGGGGCGGAGATACGCAGTATTTT

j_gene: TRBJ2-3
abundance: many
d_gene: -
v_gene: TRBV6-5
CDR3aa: CASSYSSTGTDTQYF
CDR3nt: TGTGCCAGCAGTTACTCGAGCACTGGCACAGATACGCAGTATTTT

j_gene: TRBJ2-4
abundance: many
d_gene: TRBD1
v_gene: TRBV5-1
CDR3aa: CASSLTGTGGLTTIGNIQYF
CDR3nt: TGCGCCAGCAGCCTTACCGGGACAGGGGGCTTGACGACGATCGGGAACATTCAGTACTTC

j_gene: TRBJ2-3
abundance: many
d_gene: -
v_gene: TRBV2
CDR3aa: CASSGGRWGDEDTQYF
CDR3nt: TGTGCCAGCAGTGGGGGGCGGTGGGGGGACGAAGATACGCAGTATTTT

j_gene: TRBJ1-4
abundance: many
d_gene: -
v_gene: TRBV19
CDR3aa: CASIDRQVGEKLFF
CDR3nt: TGTGCCAGTATCGACCGACAGGTTGGAGAAAAACTGTTTTTT

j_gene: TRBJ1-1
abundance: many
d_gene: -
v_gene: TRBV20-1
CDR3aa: CSARMGNTEAFF
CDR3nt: TGCAGTGCTAGAATGGGGAACACTGAAGCTTTCTTT

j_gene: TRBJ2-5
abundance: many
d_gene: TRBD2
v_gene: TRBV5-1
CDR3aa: CASSLSGTSGETQYF
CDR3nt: TGCGCCAGCAGCTTGTCCGGGACTAGCGGGGAGACCCAGTACTTC

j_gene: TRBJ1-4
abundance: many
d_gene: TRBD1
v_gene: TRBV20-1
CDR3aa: CSAPGTGGEKLFF
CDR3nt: TGCAGTGCCCCCGGGACAGGGGGTGAAAAACTGTTTTTT

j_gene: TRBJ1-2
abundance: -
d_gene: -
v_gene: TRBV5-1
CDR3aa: CASSLDSSQAYGYTF
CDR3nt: TGCGCCAGCAGCTTGGACTCGTCTCAAGCCTATGGCTACACCTTC

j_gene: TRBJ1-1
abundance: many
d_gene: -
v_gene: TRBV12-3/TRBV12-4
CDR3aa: CASSFQVGTEAFF
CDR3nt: TGTGCCAGCAGTTTTCAGGTGGGCACTGAAGCTTTCTTT

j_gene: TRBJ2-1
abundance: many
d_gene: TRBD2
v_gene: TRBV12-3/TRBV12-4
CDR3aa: CASSLRRGGTYNEQFF
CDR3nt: TGTGCCAGCAGTTTAAGGCGGGGGGGTACCTACAATGAGCAGTTCTTC

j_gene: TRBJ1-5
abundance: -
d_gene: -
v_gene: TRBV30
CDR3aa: CAWSTTDSNQPQHF
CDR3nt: TGTGCCTGGAGTACCACAGATAGCAATCAGCCCCAGCATTTT

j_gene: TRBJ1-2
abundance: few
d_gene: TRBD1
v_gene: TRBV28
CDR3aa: CASNDRAGYTF
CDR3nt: TGTGCCAGCAATGACAGGGCTGGCTACACCTTC

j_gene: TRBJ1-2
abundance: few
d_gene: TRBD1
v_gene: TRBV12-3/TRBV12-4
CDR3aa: CASRMGTGQRYGYTF
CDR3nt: TGTGCCAGCAGAATGGGGACAGGACAGAGATATGGCTACACCTTC

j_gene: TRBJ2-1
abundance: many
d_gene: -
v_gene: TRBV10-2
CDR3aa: CASSQVSADNEQFF
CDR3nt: TGCGCCAGCTCACAGGTTTCGGCGGACAATGAGCAGTTCTTC

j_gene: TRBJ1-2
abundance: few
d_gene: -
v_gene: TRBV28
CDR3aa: CASGRDTEASGYTF
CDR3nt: TGTGCCAGCGGAAGGGACACGGAAGCGAGTGGCTACACCTTC

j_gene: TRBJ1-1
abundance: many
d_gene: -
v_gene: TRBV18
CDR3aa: CARPPPNTEAFF
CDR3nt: TGTGCCAGGCCGCCACCGAACACTGAAGCTTTCTTT

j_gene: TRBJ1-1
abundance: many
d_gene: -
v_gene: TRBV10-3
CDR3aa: CAISESADDLGDTEAFF
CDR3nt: TGTGCCATCAGTGAGTCGGCCGACGACCTTGGGGACACTGAAGCTTTCTTT

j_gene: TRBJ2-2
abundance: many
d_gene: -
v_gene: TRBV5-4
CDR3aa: CASSLENPPSTGELFF
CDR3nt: TGTGCCAGCAGCTTGGAGAACCCACCCAGCACCGGGGAGCTGTTTTTT

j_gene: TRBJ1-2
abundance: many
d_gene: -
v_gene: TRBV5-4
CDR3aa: CASSFMEGNYGYTF
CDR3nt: TGTGCCAGCAGCTTTATGGAGGGGAACTATGGCTACACCTTC

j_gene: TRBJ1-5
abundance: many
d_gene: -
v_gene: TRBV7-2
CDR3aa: CASSSNMGQPQHF
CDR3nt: TGTGCCAGCAGCTCAAACATGGGGCAGCCCCAGCATTTT

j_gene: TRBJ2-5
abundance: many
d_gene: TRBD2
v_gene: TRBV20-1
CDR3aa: CSASGGAVVKTQYF
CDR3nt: TGCAGTGCTAGCGGGGGGGCCGTGGTAAAGACCCAGTACTTC

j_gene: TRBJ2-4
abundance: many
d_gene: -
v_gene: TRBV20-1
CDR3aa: CSARTQLAKNIQYF
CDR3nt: TGCAGTGCTCGGACACAACTAGCCAAAAACATTCAGTACTTC

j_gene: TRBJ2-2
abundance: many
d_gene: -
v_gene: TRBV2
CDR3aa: CASRTITGTNNLNTFGELFF
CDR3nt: TGTGCCAGCAGGACCATAACCGGGACAAACAACCTTAACACCTTCGGGGAGCTGTTTTTT

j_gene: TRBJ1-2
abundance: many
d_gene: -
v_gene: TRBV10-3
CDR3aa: CAISVSQGRPTNYGYTF
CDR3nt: TGTGCCATCAGTGTCTCTCAGGGAAGACCCACTAACTATGGCTACACCTTC

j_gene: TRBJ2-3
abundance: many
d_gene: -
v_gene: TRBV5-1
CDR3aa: CASSRAQGTDTQYF
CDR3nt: TGCGCCAGCAGCAGGGCACAGGGTACAGATACGCAGTATTTT

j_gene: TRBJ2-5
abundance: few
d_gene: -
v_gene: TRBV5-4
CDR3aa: CASSFEMVGQETQYF
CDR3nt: TGTGCCAGCAGCTTCGAGATGGTGGGCCAAGAGACCCAGTACTTC

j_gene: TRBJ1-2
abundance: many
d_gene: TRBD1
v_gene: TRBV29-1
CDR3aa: CSVEMVQGANGYTF
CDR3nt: TGCAGCGTTGAGATGGTACAGGGGGCCAATGGCTACACCTTC

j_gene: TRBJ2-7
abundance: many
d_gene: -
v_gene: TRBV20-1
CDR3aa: CSARDSQTNRYEQYF
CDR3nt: TGCAGTGCTAGGGACAGTCAAACTAACCGGTACGAGCAGTACTTC

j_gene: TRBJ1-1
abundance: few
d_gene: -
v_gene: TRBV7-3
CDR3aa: CASSLNSGGASTEAFF
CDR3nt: TGTGCCAGCAGCCTCAACTCTGGGGGGGCGAGCACTGAAGCTTTCTTT

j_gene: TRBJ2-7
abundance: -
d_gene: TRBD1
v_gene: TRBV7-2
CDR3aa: CASSLSYSGTVSYEQYF
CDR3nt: TGTGCCAGCAGCTTAAGTTACTCCGGGACAGTATCCTACGAGCAGTACTTC

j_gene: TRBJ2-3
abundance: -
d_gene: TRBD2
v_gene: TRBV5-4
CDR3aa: CASSLPLASGGGTQYF
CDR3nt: TGTGCCAGCAGCTTGCCACTGGCTAGCGGCGGGGGTACGCAGTATTTT

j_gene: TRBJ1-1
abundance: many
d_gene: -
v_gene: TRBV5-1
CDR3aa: CASSLNVGGAAEAFF
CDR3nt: TGCGCCAGCAGCTTAAATGTCGGGGGCGCGGCTGAAGCTTTCTTT

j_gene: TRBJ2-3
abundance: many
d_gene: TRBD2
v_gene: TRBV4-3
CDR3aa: CASSQAAGETDTQYF
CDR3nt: TGCGCCAGCAGCCAAGCTGCGGGGGAGACAGATACGCAGTATTTT

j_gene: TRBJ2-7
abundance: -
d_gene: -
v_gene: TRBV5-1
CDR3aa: CASSSAILYEQYF
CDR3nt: TGCGCCAGCAGCTCCGCCATCCTGTACGAGCAGTACTTC

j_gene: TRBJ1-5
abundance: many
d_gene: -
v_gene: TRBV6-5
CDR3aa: CASSYSQGRQPQHF
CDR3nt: TGTGCCAGCAGTTACTCTCAGGGACGTCAGCCCCAGCATTTT

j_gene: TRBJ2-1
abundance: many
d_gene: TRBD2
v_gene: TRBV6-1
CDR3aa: CASRKLAGGNEQFF
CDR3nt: TGTGCCAGCAGAAAACTAGCGGGGGGCAATGAGCAGTTCTTC

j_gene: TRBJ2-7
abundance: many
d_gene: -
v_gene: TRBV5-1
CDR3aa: CASSLPARSYEQYF
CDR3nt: TGCGCCAGCAGCTTGCCGGCCCGGTCTTACGAGCAGTACTTC

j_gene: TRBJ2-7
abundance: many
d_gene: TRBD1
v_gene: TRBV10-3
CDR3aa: CAIRTTGVNYEQYF
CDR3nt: TGTGCCATCAGGACCACAGGGGTAAACTACGAGCAGTACTTC

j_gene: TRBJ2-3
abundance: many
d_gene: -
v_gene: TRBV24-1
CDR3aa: CATSAQGGARFQTDTQYF
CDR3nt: TGTGCCACCAGTGCCCAGGGTGGGGCCCGATTTCAGACAGATACGCAGTATTTT

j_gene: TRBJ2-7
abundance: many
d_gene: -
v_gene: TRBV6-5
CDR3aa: CASRTIGRYSYEQYF
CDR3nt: TGTGCCAGCAGAACCATAGGACGGTACTCCTACGAGCAGTACTTC

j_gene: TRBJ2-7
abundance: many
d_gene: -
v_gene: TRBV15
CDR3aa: CATSRPRGRVVYEQYF
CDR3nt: TGTGCCACCAGCAGACCCCGGGGACGGGTTGTCTACGAGCAGTACTTC

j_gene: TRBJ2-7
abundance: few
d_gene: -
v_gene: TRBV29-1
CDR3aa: CSVLMNEQYF
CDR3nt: TGCAGCGTTCTGATGAACGAGCAGTACTTC

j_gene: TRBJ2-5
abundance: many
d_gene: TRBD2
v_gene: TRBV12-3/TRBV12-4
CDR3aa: CASSLRAGGQETQYF
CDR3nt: TGTGCCAGCAGTTTGCGAGCGGGGGGCCAGGAGACCCAGTACTTC

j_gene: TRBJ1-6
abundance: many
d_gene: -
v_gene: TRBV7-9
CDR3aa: CASSPMGYFPLHF
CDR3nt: TGTGCCAGCAGCCCGATGGGGTATTTTCCCCTCCACTTT

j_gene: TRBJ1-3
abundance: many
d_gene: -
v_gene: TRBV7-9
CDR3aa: CASSSTPGNTIYF
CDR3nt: TGTGCCAGCAGCTCCACCCCCGGAAACACCATATATTTT

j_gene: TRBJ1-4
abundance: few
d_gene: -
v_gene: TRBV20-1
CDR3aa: CSANEQVANEKLFF
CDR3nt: TGCAGTGCTAATGAACAGGTGGCTAATGAAAAACTGTTTTTT

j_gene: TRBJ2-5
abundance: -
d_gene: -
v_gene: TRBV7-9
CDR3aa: CASHKGNFQETQYF
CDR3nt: TGTGCCAGCCATAAGGGAAACTTCCAAGAGACCCAGTACTTC

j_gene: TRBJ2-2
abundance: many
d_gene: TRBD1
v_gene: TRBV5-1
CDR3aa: CASSLGQGQAGELFF
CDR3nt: TGCGCCAGCAGCTTGGGACAGGGTCAAGCCGGGGAGCTGTTTTTT

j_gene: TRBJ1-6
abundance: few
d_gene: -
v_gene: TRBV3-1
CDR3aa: CASCLPLAGMDNSPLHF
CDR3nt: TGTGCCAGCTGCCTCCCCCTCGCAGGGATGGATAATTCACCCCTCCACTTT

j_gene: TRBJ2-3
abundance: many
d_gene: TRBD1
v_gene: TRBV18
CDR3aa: CASCGTGSTDTQYF
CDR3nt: TGTGCCAGCTGCGGGACAGGGAGTACAGATACGCAGTATTTT

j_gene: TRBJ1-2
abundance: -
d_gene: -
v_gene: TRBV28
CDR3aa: CASSLVGRANYGYTF
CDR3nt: TGTGCCAGCAGTTTAGTTGGCAGGGCTAACTATGGCTACACCTTC

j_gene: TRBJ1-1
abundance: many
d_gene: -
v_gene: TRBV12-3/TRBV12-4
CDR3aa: CASRAGTKAFF
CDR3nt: TGTGCCAGCAGAGCCGGGACCAAAGCTTTCTTT

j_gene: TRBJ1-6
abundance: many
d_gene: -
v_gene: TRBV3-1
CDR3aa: CASSFTQRDLNF
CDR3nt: TGTGCCAGCAGCTTCACGCAGCGGGACCTAAACTTT

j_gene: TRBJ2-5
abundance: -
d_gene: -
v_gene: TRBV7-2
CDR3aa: CASSFVRRLPRETQYF
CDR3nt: TGTGCCAGCAGCTTCGTCCGGCGCCTACCCCGTGAGACCCAGTACTTC